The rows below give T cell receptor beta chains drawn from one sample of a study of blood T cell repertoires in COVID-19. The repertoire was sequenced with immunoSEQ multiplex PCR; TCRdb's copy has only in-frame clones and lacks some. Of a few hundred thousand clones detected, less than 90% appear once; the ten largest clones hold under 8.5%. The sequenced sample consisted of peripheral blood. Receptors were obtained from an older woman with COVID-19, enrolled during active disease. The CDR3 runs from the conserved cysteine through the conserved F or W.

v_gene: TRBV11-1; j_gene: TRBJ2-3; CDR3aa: CASSSGTVGTDTQYF
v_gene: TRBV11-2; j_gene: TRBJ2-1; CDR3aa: CASTNTGEQFF
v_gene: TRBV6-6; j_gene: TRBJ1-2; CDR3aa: CASSPLTGGSYGYTF
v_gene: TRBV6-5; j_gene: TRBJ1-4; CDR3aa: CASSYSGAVIEKLFF
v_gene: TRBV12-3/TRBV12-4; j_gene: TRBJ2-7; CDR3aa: CASSLSPAGEQYF
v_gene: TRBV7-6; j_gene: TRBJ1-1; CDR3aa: CASSGWTGLNTEAFF
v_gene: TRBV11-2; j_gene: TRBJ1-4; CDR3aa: CASSLGQGAGREKLFF
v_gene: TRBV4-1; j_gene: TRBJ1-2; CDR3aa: CASSPLPGQINYGYTF
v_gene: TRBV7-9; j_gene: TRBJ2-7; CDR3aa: CASSLVRYEQYF
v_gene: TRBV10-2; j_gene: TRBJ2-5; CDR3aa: CASARQETQYF
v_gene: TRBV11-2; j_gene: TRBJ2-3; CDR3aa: CASSLDPSRKDTQYF
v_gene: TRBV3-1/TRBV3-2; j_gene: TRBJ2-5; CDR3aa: CASSPPAVETQYF
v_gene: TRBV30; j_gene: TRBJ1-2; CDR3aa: CAWSVNRGNYGYTF
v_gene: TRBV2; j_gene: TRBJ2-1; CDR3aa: CASSVSGAYNEQFF
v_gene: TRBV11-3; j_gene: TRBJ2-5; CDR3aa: CASSFLQGEETQYF
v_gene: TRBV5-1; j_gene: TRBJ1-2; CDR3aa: CASSLDTGVTGYTF
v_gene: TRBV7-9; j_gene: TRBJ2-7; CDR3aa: CASSPGVGIYEQYF
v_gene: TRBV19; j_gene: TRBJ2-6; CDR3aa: CASSPAGANVLTF
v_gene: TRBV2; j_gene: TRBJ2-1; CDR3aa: CASRGLAGGYNEQFF
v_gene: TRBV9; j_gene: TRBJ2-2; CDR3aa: CASSPQGQGSTGELFF
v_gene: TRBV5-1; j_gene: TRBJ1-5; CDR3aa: CASSASGGGQPQHF
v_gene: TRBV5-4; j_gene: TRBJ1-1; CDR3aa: CASSLARRGALEAFF
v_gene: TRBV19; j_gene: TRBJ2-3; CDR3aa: CASSSAAGVFNTQYF
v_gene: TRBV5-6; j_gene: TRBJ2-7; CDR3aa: CASSLALTALNGAYEQYF
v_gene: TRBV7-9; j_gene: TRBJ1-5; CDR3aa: CASSQTGSNQPQHF
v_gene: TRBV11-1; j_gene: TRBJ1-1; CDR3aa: CASSFRTGSTEAFF
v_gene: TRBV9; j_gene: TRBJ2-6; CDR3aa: CASSVPGLNSGANVLTF
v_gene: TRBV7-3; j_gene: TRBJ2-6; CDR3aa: CASSLDPGGAAGANVLTF
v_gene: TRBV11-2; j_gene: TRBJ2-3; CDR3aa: CASSFRSGGISGDTQYF
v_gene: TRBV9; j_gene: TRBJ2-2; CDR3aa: CASSELLTTWNTGELFF
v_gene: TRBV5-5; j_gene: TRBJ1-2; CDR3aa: CASSLAVSGYGYTF
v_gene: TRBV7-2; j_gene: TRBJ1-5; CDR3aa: CASSHGRSSQPQHF
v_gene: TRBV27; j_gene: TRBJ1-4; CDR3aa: CASSSDRGSEKLFF
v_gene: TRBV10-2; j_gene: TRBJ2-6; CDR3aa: CASSDTGSGANVLTF
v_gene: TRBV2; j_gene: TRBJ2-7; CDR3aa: CASSGLAGFYEQYF
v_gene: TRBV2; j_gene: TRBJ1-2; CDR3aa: CASGPGTVPPGYTF
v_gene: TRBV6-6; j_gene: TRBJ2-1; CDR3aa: CASNRGGNEQFF
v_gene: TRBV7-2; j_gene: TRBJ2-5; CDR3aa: CASSIPQGGETQYF
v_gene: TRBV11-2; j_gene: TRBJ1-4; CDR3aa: CASSSLMTGLKLFF
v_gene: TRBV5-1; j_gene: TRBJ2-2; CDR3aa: CASSFLAGGNTGELFF
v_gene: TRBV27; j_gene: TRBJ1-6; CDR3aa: CASRQGNSPLHF
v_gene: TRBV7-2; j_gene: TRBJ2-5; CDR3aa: CASSLVPDSQETQYF
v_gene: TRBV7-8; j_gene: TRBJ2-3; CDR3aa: CASRPPQGLEGDTQYF
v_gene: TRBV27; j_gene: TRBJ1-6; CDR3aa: CASSSTGGDNSPLHF
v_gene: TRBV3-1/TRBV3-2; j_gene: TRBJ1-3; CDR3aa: CASSPLYGAGNTIYF
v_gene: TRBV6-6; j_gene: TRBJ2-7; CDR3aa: CASSHTDRAFYEQYF
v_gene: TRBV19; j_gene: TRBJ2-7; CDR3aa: CASSPGQGRTYEQYF
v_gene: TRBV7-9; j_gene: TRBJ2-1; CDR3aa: CASSLGSGVNNEQFF
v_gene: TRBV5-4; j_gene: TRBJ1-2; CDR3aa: CASSLDPANYGYTF
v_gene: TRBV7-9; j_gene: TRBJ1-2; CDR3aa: CASTVEKPRGIGGYTF
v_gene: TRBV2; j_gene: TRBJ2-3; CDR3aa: CASRVADTQYF
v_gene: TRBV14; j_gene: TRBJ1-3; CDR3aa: CASSPLGAGLFGNTIYF